This TCR beta chain emerged from a study of T-cell memory formation after mild COVID-19. TCRdb re-called the 5' RACE reads through MiXCR, storing one row per CDR3 protein. The table records 170,000 or so distinct CDR3 sequences, roughly 28% of them present only once. This clonotype turned up a few times. This receptor was obtained from an adult woman who had mild COVID-19 (a few samples of this study predate the infection). Cell type and time point are not known. Specimen: PBMCs or a T cell subset sorted from them (not recorded which).

The CDR3 reads CASSPRSGQWNNSPLHF. The CDR3 bases are TGTGCCAGCAGCCCACGTTCGGGACAATGGAATAATTCACCCCTCCACTTT. V is TRBV9 and J is TRBJ1-6; D is perhaps TRBD1 (6 bases). The CDR3 sequence is 17 residues long. Per germline, CDR1 SGDLS and CDR2 YYNGEE. Between the trimmed V and J ends, which lost 4 bases and 5 bases, there was a span of 19 bases.